The source of this TCR beta chain is a study of T cell changes during pregnancy in multiple sclerosis. Method: immunoSEQ multiplex PCR; TCRdb's copy keeps in-frame clones and lacks some. The sample has 40,000 to 60,000 clones, approximately 93% seen once; the top ten hold approximately 0.31%. Here the sequenced sample was CD4+ T cells from peripheral blood mononuclear cells, taken in the third trimester of pregnancy. The clonotype originates from a female donor with multiple sclerosis, enrolled in a pregnancy study.

The CDR3 DNA reads as TGTGCCTGGAGTGTAAGCGTAGCCTCCTACGAGCAGTACTTC. Translated, it gives CAWSVSVASYEQYF. The chain joins TRBV30 to TRBJ2-7; D is undetermined. The CDR3 spans 14 residues. Germline values: CDR1 GTSNPN, CDR2 SVGIG (reference sequence). V was trimmed by 0 bases and J by 0 bases, leaving 9 bases between them.